This T cell receptor beta chain originates from a study of CD8 T cells in acute hepatitis C reinfection (dated by TCRdb to the early 2020s). With regard to the full study: This study examined the TCRbeta repertoire of CD8+ T cells that recognize the HCV NS3-1073 epitope, both during acute infection and after viral clearance. Paired acute and follow-up samples were contributed by four spontaneous resolvers. Points the paper makes about the study in general: NS3-1073 specific repertoires were highly diverse, with no significant diversity differences between acute resolver, follow-up resolver and acute chronic samples. About a dozen public clonotypes were found regardless of outcome, and V04-02/J02-02 was used by one public clonotype. All groups showed preferential use of the TRBV04 and TRBV06 gene families, a pattern that overrepresentation in the naive pool did not explain. It was rare for CDR3 sequences to be shared with other epitopes, and exact matching may have been limited by differing sequencing approaches. Chronically infected subjects had no follow-up repertoires because NS3-1073 specific cells were too rare to sort. Because bulk sequencing covered only the TCRbeta chain, the alphabeta pairing of the public clonotypes could not be determined.

The junction shows trimming of 2 bases on V and 2 bases on J, and the gene matches do not reach 3 bases of it. The CDR3 sequence holds 14 residues, the cysteine and phenylalanine included. Of all the DNA, just the CDR3 is kept, 42 bases in frame from base 1. Per the germline V gene (reference sequence), MNHEY is the CDR1 and SMNVEV is the CDR2. The time point label corresponds to: naive CD8 control sorted from an acute-time-point sample. Enrolled in the Montreal Hepatitis C Cohort (HEPCO) in Canada, the donors were people who inject drugs, and these donors were followed every 3 months. A positive HCV RNA or antibody test that followed a negative test within the previous 24 weeks was the definition used for acute primary HCV infection. Surface staining used CD3, CD8 and CD45RO antibodies, with an aqua fixable dye to exclude dead cells. Among the cohort members were roughly 8 spontaneous resolvers, with spontaneous resolution defined as HCV RNA clearance within 24 weeks. Once thawed from cryostorage, peripheral blood mononuclear cells underwent negative selection via the MACS CD8+ T cell Isolation Kit to obtain CD8+ T cells. A BD FACSAria II cell sorter was used to sort the cells.

Genomic DNA was extracted from FACS-sorted cells, and TCRbeta chain sequencing was performed through the commercial immunoSEQ service. The paper's data handling went like this. ImmunoSEQ Analyzer software v3.0 and R v3.5.1 were the tools used to analyze the repertoire data. Only productive rearrangements were analyzed, because sequences with stop codons or out-of-frame rearrangements were removed. The sequencing provider supplied the metrics for Simpson diversity, Shannon entropy, CDR3 length and nucleotide addition. Clonotypes were categorized by frequency as dominant, sub-dominant, low or lowest abundance, and clonotypes below 0.1% were excluded from most analyses. A CDR3 amino acid clonotype was called public if the clonotype appeared in at least two subjects at a cumulative frequency of at least 0.5%. Imported from immuneACCESS, the table was reduced by TCRdb to in-frame sequences with V and J called. These copies leave out some clones; in studies compared against another copy, an unresolved V gene accounts for under half, and the cause of the remainder is not known. That table gives V, J and clone size, and the DNA gave D and trimming. The sample table records tens of thousands of clones; 80% to 90% of these occur just once. Approximately 11% of the sample is in the top ten clones.

Worth noting for this clone: Its antigen has not been determined. The sample holds no much larger clone one base away, and base qualities are not on file.

The receptor was isolated from a woman under 30 who spontaneously cleared hepatitis C infection. This chain joins TRBV27 to TRBJ2-7; TRBD1 lines up with 7 middle nucleotides. The sample comprised naive CD8+ T cells from PBMCs. The cell subset or site label here, explained by the study, means: sorted total naive CD45RO-negative CD8+ T cells. The DNA reads TGTGCCAGCAGTTTAACTCAGGGGGCCTACGAGCAGTACTTC. Its translation reads: CASSLTQGAYEQYF.